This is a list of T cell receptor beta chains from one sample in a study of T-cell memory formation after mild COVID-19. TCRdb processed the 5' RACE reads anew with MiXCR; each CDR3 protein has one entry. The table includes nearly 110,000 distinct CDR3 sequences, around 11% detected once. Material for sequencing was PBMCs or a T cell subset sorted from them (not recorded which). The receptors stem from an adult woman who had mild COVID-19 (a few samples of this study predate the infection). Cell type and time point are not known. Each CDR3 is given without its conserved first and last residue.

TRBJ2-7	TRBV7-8	ASSLLAGEIYEQY
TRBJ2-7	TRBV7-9	ASSLKFTSGNYEQY
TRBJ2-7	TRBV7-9	AGDGGPSYEQY
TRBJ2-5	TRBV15	ATSAIRQGGETQY
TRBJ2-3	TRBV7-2	ASSLDVTDTQY
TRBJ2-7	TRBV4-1	ASSQDEIGSSYEQY
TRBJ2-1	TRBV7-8	ASSLRLAGAYNEQF
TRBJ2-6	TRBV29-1	SVESLAGEVGANVLT
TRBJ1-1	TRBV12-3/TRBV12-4	ASSPAFATEAF
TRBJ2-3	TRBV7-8	ASSSLRTGTADTQY
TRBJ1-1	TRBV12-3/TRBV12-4	ASSSQFHTEAF
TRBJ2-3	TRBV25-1	ASSEGSDTQY
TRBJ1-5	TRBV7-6	ASSLLGSNQPQH
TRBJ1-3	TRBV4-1	ASSQDREGRVYGNTIY
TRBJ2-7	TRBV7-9	ASSLASRFTYEQY
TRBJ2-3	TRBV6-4	ASSDDGGTDTQY
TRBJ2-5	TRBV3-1	ASKLRDSQETQY
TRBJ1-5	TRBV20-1	SARERGPSNQPQH
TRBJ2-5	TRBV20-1	SATADSQETQY
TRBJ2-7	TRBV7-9	ASSLEGGSYEQY
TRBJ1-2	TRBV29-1	SGGQGAMDGYT
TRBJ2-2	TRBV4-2	ASSQDVFGAGRREAGELF
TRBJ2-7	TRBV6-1	ASSERTSYEQY
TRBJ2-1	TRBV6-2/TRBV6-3	ASSYVSSYNEQF
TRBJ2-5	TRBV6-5	ATAPTGWPETQY
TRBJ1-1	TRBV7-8	ASSLDSGTGGRTEAF
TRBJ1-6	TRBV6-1	ASSERQENSPLH
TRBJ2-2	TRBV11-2	ASSLDNLQRGRRGELF
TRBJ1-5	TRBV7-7	ASSLTPFLLGGNQPQH
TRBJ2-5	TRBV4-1	ASSQDPDRGRGTQY
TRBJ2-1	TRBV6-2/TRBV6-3	ASSPGTGREQF
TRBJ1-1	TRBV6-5	ASSYAIIPRGTEAF
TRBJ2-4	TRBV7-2	ASSRLAGENIQY
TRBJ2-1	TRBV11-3	ASEGGKGLADNEQF
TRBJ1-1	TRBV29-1	SVPQGKGTEAF
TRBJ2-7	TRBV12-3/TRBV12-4	ASSFFSAASSKEQY
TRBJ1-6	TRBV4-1	ASSQDGGGQDSPLH
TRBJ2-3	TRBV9	ASSGGTSGITDTQY
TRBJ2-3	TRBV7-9	ASSLAGPSTDTQY
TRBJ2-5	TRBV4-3	ASSQGAPIWETQY
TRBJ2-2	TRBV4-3	ASSQDVGTTGELF
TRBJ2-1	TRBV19	ASSLGLIPNEQF
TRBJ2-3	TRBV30	AWNAVGLSSTDTQY
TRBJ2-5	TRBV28	ASSQGSETQY
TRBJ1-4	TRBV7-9	ASSEDSAPNEKLF
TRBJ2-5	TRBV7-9	ASSNPSGELLQETQY
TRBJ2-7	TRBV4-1	ASSQEPLAGPAGWEQY